This T cell receptor (beta chain) came from a study of control samples from healthy donors and cancer patients. The CDR3 extends over 12 amino acids. Trimming pared 3 bases from V and 7 bases from J, leaving 7 bases between. This clone has just one count. The protocol was immunoSEQ multiplex PCR, while the TCRdb copy is restricted to in-frame clones and leaves out a portion. The data hold 170,000 or so clones, with 85% to 95% observed a single time. The clonotype originates from a man aged 30-40 years in good health. Sequences were obtained from blood. V gene TRBV12-3 or TRBV12-4 combines with J gene TRBJ1-5; the D gene is possibly TRBD1 (6 bases). In nucleotides, the CDR3 is TGTGCCAGCAGTTTCGGGGGCCAGCCCCAGCATTTT. This codes for CASSFGGQPQHF.